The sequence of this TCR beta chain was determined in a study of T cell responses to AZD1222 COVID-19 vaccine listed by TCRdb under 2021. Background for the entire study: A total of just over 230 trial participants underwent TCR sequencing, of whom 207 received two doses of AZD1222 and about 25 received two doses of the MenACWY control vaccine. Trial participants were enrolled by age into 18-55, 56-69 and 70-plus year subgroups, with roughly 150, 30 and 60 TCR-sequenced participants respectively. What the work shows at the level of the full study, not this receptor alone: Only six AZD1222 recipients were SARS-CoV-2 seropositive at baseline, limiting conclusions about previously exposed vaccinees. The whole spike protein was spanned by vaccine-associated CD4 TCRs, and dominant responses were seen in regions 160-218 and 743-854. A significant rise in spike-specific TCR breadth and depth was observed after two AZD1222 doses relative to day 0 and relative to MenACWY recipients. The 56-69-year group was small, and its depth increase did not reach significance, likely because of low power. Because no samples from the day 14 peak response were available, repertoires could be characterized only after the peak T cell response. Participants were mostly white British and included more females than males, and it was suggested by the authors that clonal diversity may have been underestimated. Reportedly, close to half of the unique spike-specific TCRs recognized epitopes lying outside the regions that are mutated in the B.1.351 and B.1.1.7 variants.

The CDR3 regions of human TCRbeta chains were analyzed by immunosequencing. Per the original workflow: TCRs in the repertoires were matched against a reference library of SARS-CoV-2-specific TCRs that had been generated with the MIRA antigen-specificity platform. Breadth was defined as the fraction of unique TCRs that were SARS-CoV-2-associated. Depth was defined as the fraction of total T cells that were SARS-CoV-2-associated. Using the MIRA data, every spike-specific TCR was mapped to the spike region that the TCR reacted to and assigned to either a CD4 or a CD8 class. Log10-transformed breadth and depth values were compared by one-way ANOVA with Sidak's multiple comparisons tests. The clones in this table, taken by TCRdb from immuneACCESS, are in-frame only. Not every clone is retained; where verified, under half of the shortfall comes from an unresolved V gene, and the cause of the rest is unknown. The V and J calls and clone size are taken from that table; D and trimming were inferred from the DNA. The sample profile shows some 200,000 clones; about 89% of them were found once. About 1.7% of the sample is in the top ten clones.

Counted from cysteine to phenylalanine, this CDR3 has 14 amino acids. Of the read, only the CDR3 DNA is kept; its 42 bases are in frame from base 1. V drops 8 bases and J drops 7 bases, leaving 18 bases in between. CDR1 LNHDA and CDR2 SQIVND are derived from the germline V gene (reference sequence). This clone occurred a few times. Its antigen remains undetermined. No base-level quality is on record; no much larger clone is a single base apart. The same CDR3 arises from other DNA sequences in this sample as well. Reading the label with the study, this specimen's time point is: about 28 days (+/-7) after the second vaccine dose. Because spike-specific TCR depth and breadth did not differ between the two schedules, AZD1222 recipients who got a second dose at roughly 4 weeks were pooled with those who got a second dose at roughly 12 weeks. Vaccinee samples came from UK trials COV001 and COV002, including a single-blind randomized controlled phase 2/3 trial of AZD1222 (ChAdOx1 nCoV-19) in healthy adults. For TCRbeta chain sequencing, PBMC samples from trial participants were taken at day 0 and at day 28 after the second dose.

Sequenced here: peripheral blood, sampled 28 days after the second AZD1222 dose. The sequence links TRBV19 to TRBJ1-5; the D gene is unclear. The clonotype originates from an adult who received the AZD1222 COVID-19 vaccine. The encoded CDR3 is CASPSSESYQPQHF. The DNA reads TGTGCCAGTCCTTCATCTGAGTCTTACCAGCCCCAGCATTTT.